The present entry profiles one TCR beta chain with its context. Its antigen is unidentified. The sample belongs to a study of T cell repertoires in cytomegalovirus infection. The wider study: Matching HLA type and CMV infection were both indicated by public TCR beta signatures. Findings and caveats of the study: The ex vivo response showed dominance by HLA-C-restricted CMV-specific TCR beta clonotypes.

CDR1 and CDR2 (germline): SGHAT, FQNNGV. The CDR3 contains 14 residues. Trimming shortened V by 1 base and J by 5 bases, and 11 bases separated the two germline ends. Via MiXCR, TCRdb re-called the reads, giving one row per CDR3 protein. The sample records roughly 500,000 distinct CDR3 sequences, about 33% being singletons. The J gene is TRBJ1-1, the V gene TRBV11-2; maybe TRBD1 (5 bases). This sequence originates from a human donor in good health (CMV status not recorded). Some clones in this sample may be carry-over from other donors' samples. The sequenced sample was cultured PBMCs, obtained from culture after CMV antigen stimulation. The CDR3 spells CASSLALGVTEAFF. The CDR3 coding sequence is TGTGCCAGCAGCTTAGCTCTGGGGGTAACTGAAGCTTTCTTT.